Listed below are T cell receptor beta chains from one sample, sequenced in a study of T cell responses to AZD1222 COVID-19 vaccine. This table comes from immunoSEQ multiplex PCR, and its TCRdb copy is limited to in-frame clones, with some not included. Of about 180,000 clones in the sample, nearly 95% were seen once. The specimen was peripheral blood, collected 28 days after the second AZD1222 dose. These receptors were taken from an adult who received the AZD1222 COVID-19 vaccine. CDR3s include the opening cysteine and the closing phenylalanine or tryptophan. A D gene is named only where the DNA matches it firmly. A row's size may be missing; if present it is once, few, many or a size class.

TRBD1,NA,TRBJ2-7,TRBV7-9,TGTGCCAGCAGCTTAGGTGGACAGGGGGCGGGTGAGCAGTACTTC,CASSLGGQGAGEQYF
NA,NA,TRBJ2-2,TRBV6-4,TGTGCCAGCAGTGAACCGGCCCGGCGGGAGCTGTTTTTT,CASSEPARRELFF
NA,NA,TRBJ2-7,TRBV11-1,TGTGCCAGCAGCTTACAACCGGCCCGGGAGCAGTACTTC,CASSLQPAREQYF
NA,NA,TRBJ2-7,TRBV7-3,TGTGCCAGCAGCTTAACAGGGGGAACCTACGAGCAGTACTTC,CASSLTGGTYEQYF
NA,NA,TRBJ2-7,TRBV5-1,TGCGCCAGCAGCTTCCGGGACACAGGCTCCGAGCAGTACTTC,CASSFRDTGSEQYF
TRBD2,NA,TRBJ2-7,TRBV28,TGTGCCAGCATCATGACTAGCGGGAGGGCGGCCTACGAGCAGTACTTC,CASIMTSGRAAYEQYF
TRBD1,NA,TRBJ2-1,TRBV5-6,TGTGCCAGCCGCGTTTGGGACAGGGCGTCCTACAATGAGCAGTTCTTC,CASRVWDRASYNEQFF
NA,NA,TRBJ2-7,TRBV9,TGTGCCAGCAGCGCCAACCTACGGGAGCAGTACTTC,CASSANLREQYF
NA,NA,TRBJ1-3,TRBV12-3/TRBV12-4,TGTGCCAGCAGCCGGACTGGAAACACCATATATTTT,CASSRTGNTIYF
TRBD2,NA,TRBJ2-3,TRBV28,TGTGCCAGCAGTGGGACTAGCGGAAACACAGATACGCAGTATTTT,CASSGTSGNTDTQYF
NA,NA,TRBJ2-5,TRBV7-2,TGTGCCAGCAGCTTAGGAGGGGGGACCCAGTACTTC,CASSLGGGTQYF
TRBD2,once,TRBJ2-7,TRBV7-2,TGTGCCAGCAGCTTAGGGACTAGCGGGACCTACGAGCAGTACTTC,CASSLGTSGTYEQYF
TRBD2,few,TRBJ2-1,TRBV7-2,TGTGCCAGCAGCTTAGCAGCGGGGGGTAGCGATGAGCAGTTCTTC,CASSLAAGGSDEQFF
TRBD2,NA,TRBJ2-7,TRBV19,TGTGCCAGTAGTATTCGCGGGACTAGCGGTCAACGCTACGAGCAGTACTTC,CASSIRGTSGQRYEQYF
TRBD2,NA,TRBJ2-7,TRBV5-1,TGCGCCAGCAGCCGTCTTGGCGGGGGGGGCTCCTACGAGCAGTACTTC,CASSRLGGGGSYEQYF
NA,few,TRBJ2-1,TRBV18,TGTGCCAGCTCACCATGGGGTGTTGAGCAGTTCTTC,CASSPWGVEQFF
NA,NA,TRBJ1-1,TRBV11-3,TGTGCCAGCAGCTCTAGAAAGAACACTGAAGCTTTCTTT,CASSSRKNTEAFF
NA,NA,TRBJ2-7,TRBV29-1,TGCAGCGTTGATGGTGACGGAGCCAGCGAGCAGTACTTC,CSVDGDGASEQYF
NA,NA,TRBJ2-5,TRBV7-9,TGTGCCAGCAGCTTAGGAGGGGGGGAGACCCAGTACTTC,CASSLGGGETQYF
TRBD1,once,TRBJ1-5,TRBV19,TGTGCCAGTAGTATTTCGGGACAGGTCAATCAGCCCCAGCATTTT,CASSISGQVNQPQHF
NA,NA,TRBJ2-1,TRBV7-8,TGTGCCAGCAGCTTATCGTCAGGACAGCCTTACAATGAGCAGTTCTTC,CASSLSSGQPYNEQFF
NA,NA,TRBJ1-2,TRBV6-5,TGTGCCAGCAGCCCCGGGGGGGGGTATGGCTACACCTTC,CASSPGGGYGYTF
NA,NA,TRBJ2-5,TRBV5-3,TGTGCCAGAAGCTTGAAGTGGGAGACCCAGTACTTC,CARSLKWETQYF
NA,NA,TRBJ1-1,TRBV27,TGTGCCAGCAGCTCTGCCCACAACGCGGTGAACACTGAAGCTTTCTTT,CASSSAHNAVNTEAFF
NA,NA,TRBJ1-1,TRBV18,TGTGCCAGCTCACTAGAAGGGGGGAACACTGAAGCTTTCTTT,CASSLEGGNTEAFF
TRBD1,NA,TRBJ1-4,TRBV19,TGTGCCAGTAGTCCCCCAGTCGGTTACCGGGACAGCGAAAAACTGTTTTTT,CASSPPVGYRDSEKLFF
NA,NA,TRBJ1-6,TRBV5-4,TGTGCCAGCAGCTTTTACCGCTCGGGTAATTCACCCCTCCACTTT,CASSFYRSGNSPLHF
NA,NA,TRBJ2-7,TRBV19,TGTGCCAGTAGTATAGAGGAGACAACGTCCTACGAGCAGTACTTC,CASSIEETTSYEQYF
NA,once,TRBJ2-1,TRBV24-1,TGTGCCACCAGGGGACTGGGTTACAATGAGCAGTTCTTC,CATRGLGYNEQFF
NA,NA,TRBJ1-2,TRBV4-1,TGCGCCAGCAGCCAAGATCAGGAGATCTATGGCTACACCTTC,CASSQDQEIYGYTF
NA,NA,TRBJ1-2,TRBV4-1,TGCGCCAGCAGCCAATCGCAAGGGGTCTATGGCTACACCTTC,CASSQSQGVYGYTF
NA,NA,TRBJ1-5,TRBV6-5,TGTGCCAGCACCAGCTTTGGGGGCGGCAATCAGCCCCAGCATTTT,CASTSFGGGNQPQHF
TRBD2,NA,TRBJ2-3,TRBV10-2,TGCGCCAGCAGTGGAGGGCTAGCGGGGGGGCTAGATACGCAGTATTTT,CASSGGLAGGLDTQYF
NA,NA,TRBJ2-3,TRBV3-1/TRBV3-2,TGTGCCAGCAGCCAGCCGGGCGCCGATACGCAGTATTTT,CASSQPGADTQYF
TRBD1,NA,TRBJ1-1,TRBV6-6,TGTGCCAGCAGTCTACAGGGGGCGCAAACTGAAGCTTTCTTT,CASSLQGAQTEAFF
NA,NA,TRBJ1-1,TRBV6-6,TGTGCCAGCAGTTACCTAAAGTCGGGTGAAGCTTTCTTT,CASSYLKSGEAFF
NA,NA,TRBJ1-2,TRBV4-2,TGTGCCAGCAGCCCCACGCAGATATTCGGGGCCTATGGCTACACCTTC,CASSPTQIFGAYGYTF
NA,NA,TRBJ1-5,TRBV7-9,TGTGCCAGCACCCAAGGGGAAGTCAATCAGCCCCAGCATTTT,CASTQGEVNQPQHF
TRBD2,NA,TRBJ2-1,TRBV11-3,TGTGCCAGCAGCTTCGCGGGGGGGCCCTACAATGAGCAGTTCTTC,CASSFAGGPYNEQFF
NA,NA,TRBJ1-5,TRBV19,TGTGCCAGTAGTGTGTGGGGGACGAATCAGCCCCAGCATTTT,CASSVWGTNQPQHF
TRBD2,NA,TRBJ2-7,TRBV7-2,TGTGCCAGCAGAACTAGCGGGTTGAGCTCCTACGAGCAGTACTTC,CASRTSGLSSYEQYF
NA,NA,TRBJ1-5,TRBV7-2,TGTGCCAGCAGTTCACAGGGTGGTGGCAATCAGCCCCAGCATTTT,CASSSQGGGNQPQHF
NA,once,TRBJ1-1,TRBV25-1,TGTGCCAGCAGACTTATGCAGGGGCTGGCTTTCTTT,CASRLMQGLAFF
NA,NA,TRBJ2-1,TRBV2,TGTGCCAGCAAGCTTTACAATGAGCAGTTCTTC,CASKLYNEQFF
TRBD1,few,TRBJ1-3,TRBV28,TGTGCCAGCAGTTTATCCAGGGGGGTGTGGGAAAACACCATATATTTT,CASSLSRGVWENTIYF
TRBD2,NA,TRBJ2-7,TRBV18,TGTGCCAGCTCCCAAACTAGCGGGAGTAGGTACGAGCAGTACTTC,CASSQTSGSRYEQYF
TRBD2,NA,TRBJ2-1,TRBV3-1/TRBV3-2,TGTGCCAGCAGCCTCTCGGATGGGACTAGCGGCAATGAGCAGTTCTTC,CASSLSDGTSGNEQFF
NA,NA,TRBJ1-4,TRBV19,TGTGCCAGTAGTAACCGCGGTGTGGAAAAACTGTTTTTT,CASSNRGVEKLFF
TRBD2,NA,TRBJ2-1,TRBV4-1,TGCGCCAGCAGCCATCTTCTAGCGGGTTCCTACAATGAGCAGTTCTTC,CASSHLLAGSYNEQFF
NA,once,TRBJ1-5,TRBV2,TGTGCCAGCAGTGAAGTAGGCAGGGTTCAGCCCCAGCATTTT,CASSEVGRVQPQHF
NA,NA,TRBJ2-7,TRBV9,TGTGCCAGCAGCGTACAAGAACAGGGTGGCGAGCAGTACTTC,CASSVQEQGGEQYF
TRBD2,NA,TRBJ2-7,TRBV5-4,TGTGCCAGCAGCTTGGCTAGCGGGGGTCGCACCTACGAGCAGTACTTC,CASSLASGGRTYEQYF
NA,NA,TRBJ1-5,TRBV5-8,TGTGCCAGCACCCAGGCCGGTTATAGCAATCAGCCCCAGCATTTT,CASTQAGYSNQPQHF
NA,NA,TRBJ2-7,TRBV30,TGTGCCTGGAGTGTTGGCCAGCCTCCCTACGAGCAGTACTTC,CAWSVGQPPYEQYF
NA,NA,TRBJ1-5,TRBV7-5,TGTGCCAGAAGCTTAGGTCGGGACAGGGGAAATAGCAATCAGCCCCAGCATTTT,CARSLGRDRGNSNQPQHF
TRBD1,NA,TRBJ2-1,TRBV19,TGTGCCAGTAGCCCCTTGACAGGGGTGGGTGAGCAGTTCTTC,CASSPLTGVGEQFF
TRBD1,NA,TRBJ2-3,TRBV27,TGTGCCAGCAGTTCGGGACAGGGGATAGATACGCAGTATTTT,CASSSGQGIDTQYF